The 21 T cell receptor beta chains below come from one sample, sequenced in a study of blood T cell repertoires in COVID-19. Sequenced by immunoSEQ multiplex PCR; TCRdb stores in-frame clones only, minus some. Of roughly 60,000 clones in the sample, around four fifths were seen once. Sequenced: peripheral blood. The origin of the receptors is a man aged 25 to 40 with COVID-19, enrolled during active disease.

The chain combines TRBV19 with TRBJ2-1, with 8 positions matching TRBD2. This CDR3 region has 15 residues. V was clipped by 2 bases and J by 3 bases; unmatched bases: 3. Germline V CDR1 and CDR2: LNHDA, SQIVND (reference sequence). The CDR3 region has the DNA TGTGCCAGTAGTATAATACTAGCGGACTACAATGAGCAGTTCTTC. Translation: CASSIILADYNEQFF.

The rearrangement uses TRBV12-5 and TRBJ2-7; TRBD2 matches at 13 bases. Germline assignment: CDR1 LGHNT and CDR2 FRNRAP. After removal of 4 bases from V and 6 bases from J, the junction contained 12 bases not matched to a gene. CDR3 length: 17 residues. The CDR3 DNA reads TGTGCTAGTGGTTCCCCGGTACCGGGACTAGCGGGACCCGAGCAGTACTTC. Protein: CASGSPVPGLAGPEQYF.

This clone has just one count. The CDR3 region has the DNA TGCGCCAGCAGCCAAGATGTGCAAGCGACCGGGGAGCTGTTTTTT. Amino acids: CASSQDVQATGELFF. The chain couples TRBV4-3 to TRBJ2-2, with D unclear. V was pared by 0 bases and J by 5 bases, with 10 bases between. The CDR3 loop spans 15 amino acids. Germline V gives CDR1 LGHNA, CDR2 YSLEER.

The chain is built from TRBV18 and TRBJ1-1; maybe TRBD1 (6 bases). CDR3 size: 14 residues. Germline assignment: CDR1 KGHSH and CDR2 LQKENI. The V gene lost 0 bases and the J gene lost 1 base, with 6 bases spanning the gap. DNA of the CDR3: TGTGCCAGCTCACCACCGGACAGGAACACTGAAGCTTTCTTT. It specifies CASSPPDRNTEAFF.

The rearrangement joins TRBV18 to TRBJ1-5; the D gene is possibly TRBD1 (6 bases). Trimming took off 3 bases at V and 6 bases at J, with 15 bases between the two ends. The CDR3 consists of 15 residues. Germline loops: CDR1 KGHSH, CDR2 LQKENI. CDR3 nucleotides: TGTGCCAGCTCACCGGGTGGGGGCTCGGGTCAGCCCCAGCATTTT. This encodes CASSPGGGSGQPQHF.

The chain uses TRBV28 and TRBJ1-3; D unresolved. The CDR3 runs to 12 residues. The germline V gene encodes CDR1 MDHEN and CDR2 SYDVKM. The V end was cut by 8 bases, the J end by 4 bases, with 9 bases between. In nucleotides, the CDR3 is TGTGCCAGCGCGCGGGCAGGAAACACCATATATTTT. Translated, it gives CASARAGNTIYF.

The chain is built from TRBV12-3 or TRBV12-4 and TRBJ2-5; TRBD2 agrees at 7 bases. The CDR3 contains 13 residues. V lost 6 bases and J lost 5; bases outside the gene matches: 6. In DNA, the CDR3 is TGTGCCAGCAGGACGAACGGGGGGGAGACCCAGTACTTC. This sequence encodes CASRTNGGETQYF.

The V and J genes are TRBV7-9 and TRBJ1-1; 8 bases agree with TRBD1. Trimming at V came to 1 base and at J to 1 base, leaving 2 bases not matched to a gene. The germline V gene encodes CDR1 SEHNR and CDR2 FQNEAQ (reference sequence). The CDR3 consists of 15 residues. The DNA for the CDR3 is TGTGCCAGCAGCTTAGGTGGGACAGGGAACACTGAAGCTTTCTTT. Protein sequence: CASSLGGTGNTEAFF.

V is TRBV6-5 and J is TRBJ1-2, with D perhaps TRBD1 (6 bases). Trimming pared 0 bases from V and 4 bases from J, leaving 15 bases between. The CDR3 runs to 16 residues. In germline, CDR1 is MNHEY, CDR2 SVGAGI. CDR3 in amino acids: CASSYSWGGDIYGYTF. CDR3 DNA sequence: TGTGCCAGCAGTTACTCCTGGGGGGGCGATATCTATGGCTACACCTTC.

The genes are TRBV4-2 and TRBJ1-3, with D possibly TRBD1 on 5 matching bases. V was cut by 6 bases and J by 2 bases, with 11 bases left in between. Germline V gives CDR1 LGHNA, CDR2 YNFKEQ. The CDR3 spans 14 residues. The CDR3 loop is CASSSGGTGNTIYF. As DNA, the CDR3 is TGTGCCAGCAGTTCCGGGGGTACTGGAAACACCATATATTTT.

The table lists this clone with a count of one. The chain recombines TRBV30 with TRBJ2-3; maybe TRBD2 (5 bases). Trimming shortened V by 5 bases and J by 1 base, and 13 bases separated the two germline ends. This CDR3 is 14 amino acids long. Germline V CDR1 and CDR2: GTSNPN, SVGIG (reference sequence). CDR3 region: CAWSVGGRTDTQYF. The CDR3 nucleotides are TGTGCCTGGTCGGTAGGAGGCCGCACAGATACGCAGTATTTT.

The chain has TRBV5-8 and TRBJ1-1; 7 positions agree with TRBD1. Losses at the gene ends were 4 bases for V and 1 base for J; bases not matched to a gene: 4. The CDR3 length is 14 residues. Germline CDR1 reads SGHTS; CDR2 reads YDEGEE. CDR3 amino acids: CASSLDRKNTEAFF. The CDR3 DNA sequence: TGTGCCAGCAGCCTGGACAGGAAGAACACTGAAGCTTTCTTT.

J is TRBJ2-2 and V is TRBV24-1; D possibly corresponds to TRBD1 (5 bases). The CDR3 length is 15 residues. V dropped 6 bases and J dropped 6 bases, with 16 bases sitting between them. Looked up from germline, CDR1 is KGHDR and CDR2 is SFDVKD. CDR3 region: CATSYNQGYPGELFF. CDR3 DNA sequence: TGTGCCACCAGTTATAATCAGGGATATCCCGGGGAGCTGTTTTTT.

The V gene is TRBV27, the J gene TRBJ1-1; 7 bases fit TRBD1. CDR1 MNHEY and CDR2 SMNVEV come from the germline V gene (reference sequence). CDR3 size: 14 residues. The V gene end was trimmed by 2 bases and the J gene end by 3 bases; junction bases not matched to a gene: 3. CDR3 sequence (DNA): TGTGCCAGCAGTTTAAGGGGACAGTACACTGAAGCTTTCTTT. Its translation is CASSLRGQYTEAFF.

The J gene is TRBJ1-3, the V gene TRBV7-2; D possibly corresponds to TRBD1 (5 bases). From germline, CDR1 is SGHTA and CDR2 FQGNSA. The CDR3 length is 16 residues. The ends were cut back, 5 bases at V and 0 bases at J, with 14 bases in the middle. For the CDR3, the DNA is TGTGCCAGCAGCCTGGGTCGGGGGAGCTCTGGAAACACCATATATTTT. This translates into CASSLGRGSSGNTIYF.

This clone was picked up a small number of times. This sequence joins TRBV7-8 and TRBJ1-5; 7 bases fit TRBD1. The germline V gene has CDR1 SGHVS and CDR2 FQNEAQ. This CDR3 comprises 14 residues. The V and J ends lost 3 bases and 4 bases, in that order; junction bases with no gene match: 3. For the CDR3, the DNA is TGTGCCAGCAGCTTCCAGGGGGATAATCAGCCCCAGCATTTT. This gives the protein CASSFQGDNQPQHF.

The V call is TRBV6-2 or TRBV6-3, the J call TRBJ2-4; D gene uncertain. Trimming took off 4 bases at V and 0 bases at J, with 13 bases between the two ends. CDR1 MNHEY and CDR2 SVGEGT come from the germline V gene. CDR3 length equals 16 residues. The DNA of the CDR3 is TGTGCCAGCAGTTTCCGGCCAGGATTAGCCAAAAACATTCAGTACTTC. Translation: CASSFRPGLAKNIQYF.

V usage is TRBV6-5 and J usage is TRBJ1-5, with TRBD1 matching 9 bases. The CDR3 extends over 15 amino acids. J lost 4 bases, V lost 6 bases, and 7 bases had no gene match. Germline CDR1 reads MNHEY; CDR2 reads SVGAGI. The CDR3 reads CASSGDRVQNQPQHF. The CDR3 nucleotides are TGTGCCAGCAGCGGGGACAGGGTTCAAAATCAGCCCCAGCATTTT.

This chain links TRBV11-2 with TRBJ1-1; D is unclear. The germline CDR1 and CDR2 sequences are SGHAT and FQNNGV. V lost 5 bases to trimming and J lost 8 bases, with 15 bases between them. This CDR3 is 13 amino acids long. The CDR3 spells CASSPRLGSEAFF. CDR3 DNA: TGTGCCAGCAGCCCACGGTTGGGCAGCGAAGCTTTCTTT.

CDR3 nucleotide sequence: TGTGCCAGCAGCCACCGTGGGAAGGACACGACAACTCTAGCGGGGGGCCCTGAGCAGTTCTTC. This encodes CASSHRGKDTTTLAGGPEQFF. The chain has TRBV14 and TRBJ2-1; the match to TRBD2 covers 11 bases. Germline values: CDR1 SGHDN, CDR2 FVKESK. Trimming took 3 bases from V and 9 from J; bases not matched to a gene: 25. The CDR3 spans 21 residues.

V gene TRBV7-8 combines with J gene TRBJ2-1; TRBD2 might be the D (5 bases). In germline, CDR1 is SGHVS, CDR2 FQNEAQ. V was shortened by 2 bases and J by 0 bases, with 8 bases between the two germline ends. CDR3 size: 15 residues. CDR3 protein: CASSLRGISYNEQFF. The CDR3 DNA follows: TGTGCCAGCAGCTTAAGAGGGATCTCCTACAATGAGCAGTTCTTC.